What follows are 14 T cell receptor beta chains derived from one specimen sequenced in a study of T-cell reconstitution after alpha-beta-depleted transplantation in children. TCRbeta library preparation incorporated unique molecular identifiers. TCRdb re-called the PCR reads with MiXCR, one entry per CDR3 protein. The sample holds approximately 350,000 distinct CDR3 sequences; around 16% are singletons and the top ten take just over 40%. The material sequenced was PBMCs, mostly from graft donor cells, taken 360 days after TCRalphabeta/CD19-depleted stem cell transplant. The origin of the receptors is a male patient between 2 and 10 years old who had a stem cell transplant for acute lymphoblastic leukemia, so the T cells may come from the graft donor.

CDR3 DNA sequence: TGCGCCAGCAGCCAAGAGGAGGGAGGCCATGGCTACACCTTC. Protein sequence: CASSQEEGGHGYTF. The chain combines TRBV4-3 with TRBJ1-2, with D hard to call. The CDR3 contains 14 residues. Germline lookup yields CDR1 LGHNA and CDR2 YSLEER. V shed 0 bases and J shed 6 bases, with 11 bases lying between them.

The chain carries TRBV12-3 or TRBV12-4 and TRBJ2-4; tentatively, D is TRBD1 (6 bases). CDR3 length: 13 residues. Trimming pared 7 bases from V and 3 bases from J, leaving 10 bases between. CDR3 in DNA: TGTGCCAGCACCGTAGGGGGCAAAAACATTCAGTACTTC. Amino acid sequence: CASTVGGKNIQYF.

This sequence joins TRBV5-1 and TRBJ2-3; D is possibly TRBD2 (5 bases). The CDR3 runs to 15 residues. CDR1 and CDR2 (germline): SGHRS, YFSETQ. With 4 bases removed from V and 2 bases from J, the gap between germline ends came to 14 bases. The CDR3 DNA is TGCGCCAGCAGCCCCTCGACTACCTCCACAGATACGCAGTATTTT. This sequence encodes CASSPSTTSTDTQYF.

The rearrangement uses TRBV7-3 and TRBJ2-1; 9 bases agree with TRBD1. There are 15 residues in the CDR3. Germline trimming cut 5 bases from V and 3 bases from J; bases unmatched to any gene: 5. Germline V gene data show CDR1 as SGHTA and CDR2 as FQGTGA. The DNA of the CDR3 is TGTGCCAGCAGCCTCGGGACAGGGTACTACAATGAGCAGTTCTTC. Residues: CASSLGTGYYNEQFF. The variable domain in full, completed from reference TRBV7-3 and TRBJ2-1, reads GAGVSQTPSNKVTEKGKYVELRCDPISGHTALYWYRQSLGQGPEFLIYFQGTGAADDSGLPNDRFFAVRPEGSVSTLKIQRTERGDSAVYLCASSLGTGYYNEQFFGPGTRLTVL.

The CDR3 DNA follows: TGCAGTGCTAGAGATGCCGCCAAGATAGATACGCAGTATTTT. This sequence encodes CSARDAAKIDTQYF. The chain recombines TRBV20-1 with TRBJ2-3; unclear D gene. Germline CDR1 is DFQATT and CDR2 is SNEGSKA (reference sequence). The CDR3 runs 14 residues. Trimming stripped 0 bases from V and 5 bases from J, with 12 bases between.

This clonotype was recorded many times. The chain has TRBV29-1 and TRBJ1-4; D is ambiguous. Between the trimmed V and J ends, which lost 6 bases and 10 bases, there was a span of 21 bases. The CDR3 is made up of 14 amino acids. Germline V gives CDR1 SQVTM, CDR2 ANQGSEA. The CDR3 DNA follows: TGCAGCGTAGCCCGGGAGCAGCCGAGTGGAAAACTGTTTTTT. Protein: CSVAREQPSGKLFF.

The chain couples TRBV20-1 to TRBJ2-3; no reliable D call. This CDR3 region has 13 residues. The V gene lost 5 bases and the J gene lost 1 base, with 10 bases spanning the gap. Germline CDR1 reads DFQATT; CDR2 reads SNEGSKA (reference sequence). The DNA of the CDR3 is TGCAGTGCTCTATCGAATCGCACAGATACGCAGTATTTT. Encoded protein: CSALSNRTDTQYF.

V is TRBV5-1 and J is TRBJ2-7, with D unclear. This CDR3 region has 12 residues. Deletions cut 4 bases from V and 3 bases from J, with 8 bases between. The germline V gene encodes CDR1 SGHRS and CDR2 YFSETQ. The CDR3: CASSPESYEQYF. CDR3 in DNA: TGCGCCAGCAGCCCGGAAAGCTACGAGCAGTACTTC.

The chain has TRBV27 and TRBJ1-2, with D perhaps matching TRBD1 (5 bases). Germline V gene data show CDR1 as MNHEY and CDR2 as SMNVEV (reference sequence). The CDR3 is 13 amino acids. Trimming shortened V by 2 bases and J by 4 bases, and 8 bases separated the two germline ends. The CDR3 spells CASSLTGGYGYTF. CDR3 DNA sequence: TGTGCCAGCAGTTTAACCGGGGGCTATGGCTACACCTTC.

The gene calls are TRBV30 and TRBJ2-7; a possible D gene is TRBD2 (6 bases). Trimming pared 5 bases from V and 0 bases from J, leaving 11 bases between. This CDR3 comprises 13 residues. Germline CDR1 and CDR2: GTSNPN and SVGIG (reference sequence). The CDR3 loop is CAWGGESSYEQYF. In DNA form, the CDR3 reads TGTGCCTGGGGAGGGGAATCCTCCTACGAGCAGTACTTC.

This clonotype has at least ten counts. V is TRBV27 and J is TRBJ2-7; no clear D gene. This CDR3 has 13 residues. CDR1 and CDR2 from the germline V gene are MNHEY and SMNVEV (reference sequence). Trimming removed 4 bases at V and 1 base at J, with 8 bases between. The DNA for the CDR3 is TGTGCCAGCAGTTACAGATATTCCTACGAGCAGTACTTC. Encoded protein: CASSYRYSYEQYF.

The chain uses TRBV18 and TRBJ2-7; 9 positions agree with TRBD1. Germline values: CDR1 KGHSH, CDR2 LQKENI. J gave up 3 bases and V 4 bases, and 7 bases lay outside the gene matches. The CDR3 length is 15 residues. CDR3 region: CASSRSGQGYYEQYF. DNA of the CDR3: TGTGCCAGCTCACGATCCGGACAGGGGTACTACGAGCAGTACTTC.

On this clonotype itself: A much larger clone sits a single nucleotide away, making a read error possible. The chain employs TRBV2 and TRBJ2-1; no clear D. Germline CDR1 SNHLY, CDR2 FYNNEI. The CDR3 has 10 residues. Trimming pared 5 bases from V and 7 bases from J, leaving 3 bases between. CDR3 region: CASSMNEQFF. The CDR3 DNA sequence: TGTGCCAGCAGTATGAATGAGCAGTTCTTC.

This clonotype appeared many times. The V and J genes are TRBV4-2 and TRBJ2-7, with D possibly matching TRBD2 (5 bases). CDR3 length: 17 residues. The V end lost 0 bases, the J end lost 3 bases, and 18 bases lay between the germline ends. Germline CDR1 and CDR2: LGHNA and YNFKEQ. CDR3 loop: CASSQDHRARRGYEQYF. CDR3 sequence (DNA): TGTGCCAGCAGCCAAGATCATCGGGCTCGACGGGGCTACGAGCAGTACTTC.